The entry that follows covers one T cell receptor (beta chain) sequence. The germline gives CDR1 MGHRA, CDR2 YSYEKL. CDR3 size: 14 residues. V was trimmed by 7 bases and J by 1 base, leaving 13 bases between them. Sequencing was performed with immunoSEQ multiplex PCR; in TCRdb, only in-frame clones are kept and a portion is missing. Found here are approximately 62,000 clones, approximately 86% of them singletons; the top ten hold around a tenth. This record belongs to a study of glioma-infiltrating T cells after dendritic cell vaccination. Stated time point: after dendritic cell vaccination, including at tumor progression/relapse. PBMC sampling occurred before vaccination, two weeks after the third dose, and at progression.

The receptor's source is a human donor with glioblastoma. The sample was blood, taken after dendritic cell vaccination. The chain is built from TRBV4-1 and TRBJ1-2, with a tentative D call TRBD1 (5 bases). CDR3 in DNA: TGCGCCAGCACCACCAGTCAGGGTAACTATGGCTACACCTTC. Translation gives CASTTSQGNYGYTF.